The T cell receptor (beta chain) described here comes from a study of T cells after yellow fever vaccination. Overall study context: SMART-Seq v4 Ultra Low Input served to prepare low-cell-number fractions.

V shed 5 bases and J shed 6 bases, with 16 bases lying between them. In germline, CDR1 is MNHNS, CDR2 SASEGT. The length of the CDR3 is 14 residues. Study-level findings and limits: CD4 and CD8 compartments shared a small share of clonotypes, likely from convergent recombination. Subsequent to the booster, the majority of primary-vaccination clones reappeared (96% CD4, 85% to 90% CD8).

MiXCR was run by TCRdb on the 5' RACE reads, yielding one entry per CDR3 protein. The data hold about 96,000 distinct CDR3 sequences, with approximately 8.4% observed a single time. This clonotype has more than one count but fewer than ten. The chain employs TRBV6-1 and TRBJ1-1; D may be TRBD1 (5 bases). The TCR comes from a man aged 18 to 35 who received the YFV17D yellow fever vaccine. The input for sequencing was CD8+ T cells not binding an NS4B(214-222) dextramer, sorted from PBMCs, taken roughly 14 days after the first yellow fever vaccination. CDR3 residues: CASSLTGGGPEAFF. The CDR3 nucleotides read TGTGCCAGCAGTCTTACTGGGGGAGGGCCTGAAGCTTTCTTT.